One TCR beta chain is described in this entry. Its antigen is currently unknown. While the first cohort had 600 to 850 subjects, the donors belonged to the separate validation cohort of about 130 subjects. The sample comes from a study of cytomegalovirus exposure and HLA in healthy donors. General study results and limits: Both high specificity and high sensitivity reportedly marked the classifier's diagnosis of cytomegalovirus status. The authors listed around 150 TCR beta chains as cytomegalovirus-associated. Generally TCR sequences proved uncommon, though certain public TCRs appeared in numerous donors.

CDR3 size: 10 residues. Germline CDR1 is MNHEY and CDR2 is SMNVEV (reference sequence). The V end lost 8 bases, the J end lost 10 bases, and 11 bases lay between the germline ends. Repertoires were generated with immunoSEQ multiplex PCR, while TCRdb's copy carries only in-frame clones and drops some. The table has 150,000 to 200,000 clones, 80% to 90% seen once; the top ten hold under 15%. Sequenced input: PBMCs. This TCR derives from a woman aged 25 to 39 in good health and CMV-seropositive. This chain connects TRBV27 to TRBJ1-1, with a weak D call TRBD1 (6 bases). The CDR3 is CASQQGTAFF. In DNA, the CDR3 is TGTGCCAGCCAACAGGGCACAGCTTTCTTT.